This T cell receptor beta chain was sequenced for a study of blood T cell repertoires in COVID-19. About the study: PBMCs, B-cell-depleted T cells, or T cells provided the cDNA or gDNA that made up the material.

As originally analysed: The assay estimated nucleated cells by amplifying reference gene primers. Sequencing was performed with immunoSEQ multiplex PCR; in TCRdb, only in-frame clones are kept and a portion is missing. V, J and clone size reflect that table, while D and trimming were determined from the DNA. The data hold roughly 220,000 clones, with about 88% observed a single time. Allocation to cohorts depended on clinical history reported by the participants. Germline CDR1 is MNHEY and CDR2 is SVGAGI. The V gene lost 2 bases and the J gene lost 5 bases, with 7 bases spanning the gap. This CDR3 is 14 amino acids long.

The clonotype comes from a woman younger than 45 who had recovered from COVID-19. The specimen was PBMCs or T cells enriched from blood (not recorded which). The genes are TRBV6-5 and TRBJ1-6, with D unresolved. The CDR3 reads CASSYDNDNSPLHF. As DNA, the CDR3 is TGTGCCAGCAGTTACGACAATGATAATTCACCCCTCCACTTT.